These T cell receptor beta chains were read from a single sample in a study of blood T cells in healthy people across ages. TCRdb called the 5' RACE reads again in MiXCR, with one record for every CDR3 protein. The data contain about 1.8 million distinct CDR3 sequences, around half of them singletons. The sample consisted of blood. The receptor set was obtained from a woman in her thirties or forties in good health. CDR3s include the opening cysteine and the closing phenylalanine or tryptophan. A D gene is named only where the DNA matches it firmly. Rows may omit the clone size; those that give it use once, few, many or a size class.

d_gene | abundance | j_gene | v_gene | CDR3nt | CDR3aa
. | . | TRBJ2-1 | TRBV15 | TGTGCCACCAGCCGAGTATCAGACTCACCCTACAATGAGCAGTTCTTC | CATSRVSDSPYNEQFF
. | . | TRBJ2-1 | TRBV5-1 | TGCGCCAGCAGCTACGCCTCGACAGTCAACAATGAGCAGTTCTTC | CASSYASTVNNEQFF
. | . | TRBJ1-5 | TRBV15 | TGTGCCACCAGCAGAGATCGGGGGGGGGTCGGCAATCAGCCCCAGCATTTT | CATSRDRGGVGNQPQHF
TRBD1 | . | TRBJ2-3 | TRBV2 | TGTGCCAGCAGTCTTGGACAGGGGGCGCTTGGAGATACGCAGTATTTT | CASSLGQGALGDTQYF
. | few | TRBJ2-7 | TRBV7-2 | TGTGCCAGCAGCTTGGGACGGGGACTCTCCTACGAGCAGTACTTC | CASSLGRGLSYEQYF
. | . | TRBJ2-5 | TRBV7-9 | TGTGCCAGCAGCAAAGCATCTAAGTCGGAGACCCAGTACTTC | CASSKASKSETQYF
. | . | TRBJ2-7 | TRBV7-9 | TGTGCCAGCAGCCCCCGACAGGGAGGAAGAGGCGAGCAGTACTTC | CASSPRQGGRGEQYF
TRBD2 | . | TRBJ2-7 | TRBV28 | TGTGCCAGCAGTTCGTGGGTAGCGGGGTCCTACGAGCAGTACTTC | CASSSWVAGSYEQYF
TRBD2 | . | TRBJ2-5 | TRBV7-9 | TGTGCCAGCAGCTGGGCGGGGCTAGCGGGGGAAGAGACCCAGTACTTC | CASSWAGLAGEETQYF
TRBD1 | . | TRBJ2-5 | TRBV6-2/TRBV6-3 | TGTGCCAGCAGTTACAGGGGGCGGGCCCAAGAGACCCAGTACTTC | CASSYRGRAQETQYF
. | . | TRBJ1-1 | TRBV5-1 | TGCGCCAGCAGCTTGGTTTCAGGAATCATGAACACTGAAGCTTTCTTT | CASSLVSGIMNTEAFF
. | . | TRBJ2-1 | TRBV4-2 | TGTGCCAGCAGCCAGACCGGGACTGATAACAATGGGCAGTTCTTC | CASSQTGTDNNGQFF
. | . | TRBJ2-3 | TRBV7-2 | TGTGCCAGCAGCTTAGAGGGGGGACACACAGATACGCAGTATTTT | CASSLEGGHTDTQYF
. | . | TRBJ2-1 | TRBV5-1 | TGCGCCGCGAAGAGACCAGGGTCGGACAATGAGCAGTTCTTC | CAAKRPGSDNEQFF
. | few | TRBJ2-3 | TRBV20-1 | TGCAGTGCTAGAGATAGAAAGGGCCCGGATACGCAGTATTTT | CSARDRKGPDTQYF
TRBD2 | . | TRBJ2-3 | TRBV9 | TGTGCCAGCAGCGTAGGACTAGCGGGGGGGTTAAGTGGGGGAGGTACGCAGTATTTT | CASSVGLAGGLSGGGTQYF
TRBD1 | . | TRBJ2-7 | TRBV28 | TGTGCCAGCAGTGTGATTGGGACAGGGATCTACGAGCAGTACTTC | CASSVIGTGIYEQYF
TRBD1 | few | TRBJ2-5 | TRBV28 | TGTGCCAGCAGTTTATCTCGGACAGGGGACCCACAAGAGACCCAGTACTTC | CASSLSRTGDPQETQYF
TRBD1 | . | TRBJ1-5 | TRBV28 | TGTGCCAGCAGTCGAGCAGGGGGCGGAGGTCAGCCCCAGCATTTT | CASSRAGGGGQPQHF
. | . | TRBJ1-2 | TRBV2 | TGTGCCAGCAGCCCCTATGGAGAAGCGGGCTACACCTTC | CASSPYGEAGYTF
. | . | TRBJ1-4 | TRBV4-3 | TGCGCCAGCAGCCAAGATATAATGGGGCCTAATGAAAAACTGTTTTTT | CASSQDIMGPNEKLFF
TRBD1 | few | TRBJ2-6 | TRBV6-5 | TGTGCCAGCAGTTACCCTAGGACAGGGGTGGCCGGGGCCAACGTCCTGACTTTC | CASSYPRTGVAGANVLTF
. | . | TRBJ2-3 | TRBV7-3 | TGTGCCAGCAGCTTGGGGGAGTATTCAGATACGCAGTATTTT | CASSLGEYSDTQYF
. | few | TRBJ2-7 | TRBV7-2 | TGTGCCAGCAGCTTAGACAGGGATTACTACGAGCAGTACTTC | CASSLDRDYYEQYF
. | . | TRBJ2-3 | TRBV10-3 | TGTGCCTTCAGTGAGTCGAAGGACGGCGGGGGCGTTACGCAGTATTTT | CAFSESKDGGGVTQYF
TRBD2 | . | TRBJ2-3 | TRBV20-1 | TGCAGTGCTAGAATAGCGGGGGCGTGGGATACGCAGTATTTT | CSARIAGAWDTQYF
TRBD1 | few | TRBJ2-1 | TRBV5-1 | TGCGCCAGCCATGGGAAGGGGGCCCTAGTGGATGAGCAGTTCTTC | CASHGKGALVDEQFF
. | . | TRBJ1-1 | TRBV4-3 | TGCGCCAGCAGCCAAAGCGGGCCGGGGAGCACTGAAGCTTTCTTT | CASSQSGPGSTEAFF
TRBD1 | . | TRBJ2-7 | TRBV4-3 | TGCGCCAGCAGCCAAGATCTCCCTCGAACAGGGGGCGTCGAGCAGTACTTC | CASSQDLPRTGGVEQYF
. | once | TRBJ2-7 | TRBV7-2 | TGTGCCAGCAGCTTCAGACCGTCGAGCTCCTACGAGCAGTACTTC | CASSFRPSSSYEQYF
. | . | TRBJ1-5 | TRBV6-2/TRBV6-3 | TGTGCCAGCAGTAAACAGGAAATTCAGCCCCAGCATTTT | CASSKQEIQPQHF
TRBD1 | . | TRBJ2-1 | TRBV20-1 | TGCAGTGCTAATCCCGGGACAGGGATCTATTACAATGAGCAGTTCTTC | CSANPGTGIYYNEQFF
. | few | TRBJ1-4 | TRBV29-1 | TGCAGCGCCGGGGTCAATGAAAAACTGTTTTTT | CSAGVNEKLFF
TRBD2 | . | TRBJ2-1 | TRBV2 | TGTGCCAGCAGGACAGCGGGGAGATACAATGAGCAGTTCTTC | CASRTAGRYNEQFF
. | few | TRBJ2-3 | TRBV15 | TGTGCCACCAGCGTGGGGGGCGCGGCGGATACGCAGTATTTT | CATSVGGAADTQYF
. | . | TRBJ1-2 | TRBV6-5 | TGTGCCAGCAGTTACTCGACGGGGCCAAATGGCTACACCTTC | CASSYSTGPNGYTF
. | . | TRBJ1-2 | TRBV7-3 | TGTGCCAGCGGTCAACAGGGTCGGAACTATGGCTACACCTTC | CASGQQGRNYGYTF
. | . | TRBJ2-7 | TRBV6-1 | TGTGCCAGCAGTGAATGGGCTGGGGGCAGCTACGAGCAGTACTTC | CASSEWAGGSYEQYF
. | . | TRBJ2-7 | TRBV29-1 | TGCAGCGGGTCACGGGGGAGCGACAATGAGCAGTACTTC | CSGSRGSDNEQYF
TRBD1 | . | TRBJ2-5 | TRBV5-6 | TGTGCCAGCAGCGTCATACAGGGGGGAGAGACCCAGTACTTC | CASSVIQGGETQYF